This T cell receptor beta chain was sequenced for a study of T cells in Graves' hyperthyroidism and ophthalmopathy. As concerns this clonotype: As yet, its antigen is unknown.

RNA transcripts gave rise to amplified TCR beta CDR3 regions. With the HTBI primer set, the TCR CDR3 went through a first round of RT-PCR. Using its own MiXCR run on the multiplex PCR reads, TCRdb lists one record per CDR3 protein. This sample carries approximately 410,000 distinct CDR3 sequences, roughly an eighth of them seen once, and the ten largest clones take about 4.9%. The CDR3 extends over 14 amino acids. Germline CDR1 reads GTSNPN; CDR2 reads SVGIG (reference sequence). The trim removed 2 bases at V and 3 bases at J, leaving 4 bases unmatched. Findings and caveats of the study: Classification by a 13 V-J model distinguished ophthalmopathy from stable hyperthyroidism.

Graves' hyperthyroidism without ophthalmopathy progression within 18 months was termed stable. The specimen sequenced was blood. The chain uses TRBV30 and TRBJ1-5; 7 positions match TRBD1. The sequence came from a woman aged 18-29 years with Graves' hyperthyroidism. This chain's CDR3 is CAWSKGAVNQPQHF. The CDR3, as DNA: TGTGCCTGGAGTAAGGGGGCTGTCAATCAGCCCCAGCATTTT.